This T cell receptor (beta chain) was retrieved from a study of T cells after somatic rescue of genetic block. The table came from immunoSEQ multiplex PCR; TCRdb's copy has only in-frame clones and leaves some out. The sample includes roughly 70,000 clones, 90% to 95% of them seen just once. The V segment lost 4 bases and the J segment 7 bases; nucleotides outside the gene matches: 16. CDR1 is SNHLY and CDR2 is FYNNEI in the germline V gene. The CDR3 loop spans 17 amino acids. This receptor was identified in a man aged 40-49 years. Sequences were obtained from peripheral blood mononuclear cells (PBMCs). This rearrangement joins TRBV2 to TRBJ1-2; the match to TRBD1 covers 9 bases. This chain's CDR3 is CASSVRHNWDRVIGYTF. Here the CDR3 DNA reads TGTGCCAGCAGTGTTCGGCACAACTGGGACAGGGTTATTGGCTACACCTTC.